This T cell receptor beta chain emerged from a study of OX40 agonist ivuxolimab in advanced cancers. From germline, CDR1 is MDHEN and CDR2 SYDVKM. The CDR3 has 16 residues. V was clipped by 2 bases and J by 7 bases; unmatched bases: 7. Systemic immunosuppression or autoimmune disease history was grounds to exclude patients. Here immunoSEQ multiplex PCR was the method, and the copy in TCRdb shows in-frame clones only, minus some. The sample has roughly 36,000 clones, 80% to 85% seen once; the top ten hold approximately 21%. The rearrangement joins TRBV28 to TRBJ1-6, with 8 bases matching TRBD1. Specimen: CD4+ or CD8+ T cells sorted from blood, collected in a trial of the OX40 agonist ivuxolimab. The sequence came from an adult with an advanced solid tumor such as melanoma, head and neck, liver or kidney cancer. This CDR3 reads CASSLGYRGLNSPLHF. CDR3 bases: TGTGCCAGCAGTTTAGGGTACAGGGGGTTGAATTCACCCCTCCACTTT.